This T cell receptor beta chain derives from a study of T cells in localized non-small cell lung cancer. The germline CDR1 and CDR2 sequences are SNHLY and FYNNEI. CDR3 length: 17 amino acids. V gave up 7 bases and J gave up 3 bases; unmatched junction bases: 10. Notes on this clone: Its antigen is still unknown.

Findings of the study overall: Since sequencing was restricted to only one region of the tumor, intratumor heterogeneity remains a possibility. Adjacent lung had a median around 60 of the 100 largest tumor clones. Adjacent uninvolved lung tissue had the highest T cell clonality, exceeding tumor. Longer overall survival associated with higher blood T cell density; shorter survival with higher adjacent-lung clonality.

Method: immunoSEQ multiplex PCR; TCRdb's copy keeps in-frame clones and lacks some. The sample shows around 20,000 clones, over 75% of them seen only once. The chain employs TRBV2 and TRBJ2-5, with TRBD2 matching 14 bases. The sequencing here drew on PBMCs, taken before any cancer treatment. The clonotype originates from a woman aged 40-70 years with stage II squamous cell lung carcinoma. CDR3 in DNA: TGTGCCAGCATAGGAAAACCGGGACTAGCGGGAGAAGAGACCCAGTACTTC. As protein: CASIGKPGLAGEETQYF. Using reference TRBV2 and TRBJ2-5 for the parts outside the CDR3, the full variable domain is EPEVTQTPSHQVTQMGQEVILRCVPISNHLYFYWYRQILGQKVEFLVSFYNNEISEKSEIFDDQFSVERPDGSNFTLKIRSTKLEDSAMYFCASIGKPGLAGEETQYFGPGTRLLVL.